This section outlines one T cell receptor beta chain sequence together with its context. The antigen remains unidentified. Investigators merged groups given second doses at roughly 4 or roughly 12 weeks. Repertoires were generated with immunoSEQ multiplex PCR, while TCRdb's copy carries only in-frame clones and drops some. This table has roughly 120,000 clones, 85% to 95% appearing once. The length of the CDR3 is 13 residues. Deletions cut 8 bases from V and 0 bases from J, with 10 bases between. The sample comes from a study of T cell responses to AZD1222 COVID-19 vaccine. Broader study findings: Dominant at 160-218 and 743-854, vaccine-associated CD4 TCRs also spanned spike. Donors skewed white British and female; clonal diversity was possibly underestimated.

Material: peripheral blood, obtained 28 days after the second AZD1222 dose. The chain carries TRBV12-3 or TRBV12-4 and TRBJ1-2, with D possibly matching TRBD1 (5 bases). This sequence originates from an adult who received the AZD1222 COVID-19 vaccine. CDR3 sequence (DNA): TGTGCCAGCGGGGGGGGAACTAACTATGGCTACACCTTC. Its protein is CASGGGTNYGYTF.